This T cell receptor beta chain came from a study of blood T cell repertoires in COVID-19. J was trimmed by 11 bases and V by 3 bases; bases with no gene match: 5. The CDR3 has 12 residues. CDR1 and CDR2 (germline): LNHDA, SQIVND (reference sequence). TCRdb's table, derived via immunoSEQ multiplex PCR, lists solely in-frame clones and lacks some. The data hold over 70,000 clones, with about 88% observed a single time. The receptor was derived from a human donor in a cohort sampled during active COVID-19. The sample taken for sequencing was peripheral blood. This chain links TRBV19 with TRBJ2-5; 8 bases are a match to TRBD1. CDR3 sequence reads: CASSIDRGQQYF. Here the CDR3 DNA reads TGTGCCAGTAGTATCGACAGGGGTCAACAGTACTTC.